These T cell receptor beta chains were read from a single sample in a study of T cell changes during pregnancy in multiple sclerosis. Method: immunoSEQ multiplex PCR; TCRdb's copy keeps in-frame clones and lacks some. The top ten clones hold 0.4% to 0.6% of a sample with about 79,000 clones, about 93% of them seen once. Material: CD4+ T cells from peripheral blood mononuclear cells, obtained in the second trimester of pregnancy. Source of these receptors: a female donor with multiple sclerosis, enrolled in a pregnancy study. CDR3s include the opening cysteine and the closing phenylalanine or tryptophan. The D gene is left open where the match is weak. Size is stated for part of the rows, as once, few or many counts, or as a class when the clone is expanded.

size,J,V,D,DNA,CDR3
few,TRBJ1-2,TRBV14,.,TGTGCCAGCAGCCAATTAGTCCAGGGTGGCTACACCTTC,CASSQLVQGGYTF
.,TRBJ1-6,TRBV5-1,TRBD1,TGCGCCAGCAGTAGAGAGACAGGGAATTCACCCCTCCACTTT,CASSRETGNSPLHF
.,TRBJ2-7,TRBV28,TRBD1,TGTGCCAGCAGTCCTATCGGGACAGGGATCTACGAGCAGTACTTC,CASSPIGTGIYEQYF
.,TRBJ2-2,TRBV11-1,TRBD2,TGTGCCAGCAGCTTATCATCCGCTAGCGGCGCGAACACCGGGGAGCTGTTTTTT,CASSLSSASGANTGELFF
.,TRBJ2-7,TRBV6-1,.,TGTGCCAGCAGTCCCCCCCCGTACGAGCAGTACTTC,CASSPPPYEQYF
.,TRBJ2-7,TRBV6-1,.,TGTGCCAGCAGTGAAGCGAGGACAGGCGGGGATCGTTCAATATACGAGCAGTACTTC,CASSEARTGGDRSIYEQYF
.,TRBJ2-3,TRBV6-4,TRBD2,TGTGCCAGCAGTGACAGCGGGAGTACAGATACGCAGTATTTT,CASSDSGSTDTQYF
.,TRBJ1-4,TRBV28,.,TGTGCCAGCAGTTTCCCCTCCAGCGATGAAAAACTGTTTTTT,CASSFPSSDEKLFF
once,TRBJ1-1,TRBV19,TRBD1,TGTGCCAGTAGGGGTCAGGGGGTAATGAACACTGAAGCTTTCTTT,CASRGQGVMNTEAFF
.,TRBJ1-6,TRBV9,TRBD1,TGTGCCAGCAGCCCCGAGGGTACAGGGGTTATTTCACCCCTCCACTTT,CASSPEGTGVISPLHF
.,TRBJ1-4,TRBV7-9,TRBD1,TGTGCCAGCAGCTTAGCTGGGACAGGGGAAAAACTGTTTTTT,CASSLAGTGEKLFF
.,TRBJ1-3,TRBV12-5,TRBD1,TGTGCTAGTGGTTTGGGGGCAAAAGCGACAGGGGATCAGGGTGGAAACACCATATATTTT,CASGLGAKATGDQGGNTIYF
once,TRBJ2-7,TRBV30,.,TGTGCCTGGAGTGTGTCACTAGCCCACGAGCAGTACTTC,CAWSVSLAHEQYF
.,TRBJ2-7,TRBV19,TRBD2,TGTGCCAGTTCACCGGGACTAGTTTTTTACGAGCAGTACTTC,CASSPGLVFYEQYF
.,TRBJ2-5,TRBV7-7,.,TGTGCTAGCAGCTTAGTGCCAAGCGTGCAAGAGACCCAGTACTTC,CASSLVPSVQETQYF
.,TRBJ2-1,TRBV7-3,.,TGTGCCAGCAGCTTAATGGGGGACTCTCGCTACAATGAGCAGTTCTTC,CASSLMGDSRYNEQFF
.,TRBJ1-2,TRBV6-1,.,TGTGCCAGCAGTGAATGGGGGGAAAACTATGGCTACACCTTC,CASSEWGENYGYTF